These 21 T cell receptor beta chains originate from one sample sequenced in a study of shared clonotypes between healthy human individuals. The repertoire was sequenced with immunoSEQ multiplex PCR; TCRdb's copy has only in-frame clones and lacks some. Of 2,500,000 or so clones detected, roughly 93% appear once; the ten largest clones hold about 0.38%. Sequencing was done on a sample of naive CD4+ T cells from PBMCs. Stated subset: CD45RA+ positively selected. These receptors were taken from a man between 18 and 35 years old in good health. Some clones in this sample may be carry-over from other donors' samples.

The chain is built from TRBV11-1 and TRBJ2-1, with a possible D match to TRBD2 (7 bases). Trimming cost V 6 bases and J 2 bases, with 14 bases left between them. The CDR3 consists of 15 residues. Germline assignment: CDR1 SGHAT and CDR2 FQDESV (reference sequence). Here the CDR3 DNA reads TGTGCCAGCAGTTTCGGGGGGCTGCCCTACAATGAGCAGTTCTTC. Protein sequence: CASSFGGLPYNEQFF.

The chain employs TRBV9 and TRBJ2-1; the match to TRBD1 covers 7 bases. The CDR3 covers 14 residues. CDR1 and CDR2 (germline): SGDLS, YYNGEE. Germline trimming cut 4 bases from V and 5 bases from J; bases unmatched to any gene: 6. CDR3 sequence (DNA): TGTGCCAGCAGCCGATCGACAGGGAACAATGAGCAGTTCTTC. It is translated as CASSRSTGNNEQFF. The variable domain in full, with the rest retrieved from reference TRBV9 and TRBJ2-1, is DSGVTQTPKHLITATGQRVTLRCSPRSGDLSVYWYQQSLDQGLQFLIQYYNGEERAKGNILERFSAQQFPDLHSELNLSSLELGDSALYFCASSRSTGNNEQFFGPGTRLTVL.

The chain employs TRBV5-6 and TRBJ1-3; no definite D call. CDR3 length equals 16 residues. V lost 0 bases and J lost 0, with 10 bases in between. Germline loops: CDR1 SGHDT, CDR2 YYEEEE. The CDR3 region is CASSLDSIPSGNTIYF. CDR3 DNA: TGTGCCAGCAGCTTGGACAGCATTCCCTCTGGAAACACCATATATTTT.

The chain's CDR3 is CAVNPDRTRRMNTEAFF. The DNA for the CDR3 is TGTGCCGTCAACCCGGACCGGACCCGGCGCATGAACACTGAAGCTTTCTTT. The rearrangement joins TRBV6-4 to TRBJ1-1, with D unresolved. From germline, CDR1 is MRHNA and CDR2 SNTAGT. V dropped 11 bases and J dropped 0 bases, with 25 bases sitting between them. The CDR3 totals 17 residues.

The genes are TRBV4-3 and TRBJ2-4; D not resolved. Per the germline V gene, CDR1 is LGHNA and CDR2 is YSLEER. The length of the CDR3 is 15 residues. Between the trimmed V and J ends, which lost 3 bases and 0 bases, there was a span of 9 bases. Written as DNA, the CDR3 is TGCGCCAGCAGCCACTCGGGCGTAGCCAAAAACATTCAGTACTTC. Translated, it gives CASSHSGVAKNIQYF.

In regard to this clone: In the same sample, other DNA sequences code for this CDR3. The chain is built from TRBV18 and TRBJ2-2; D uncertain. Germline CDR1 and CDR2: KGHSH and LQKENI. Trimming removed 3 bases from V and 1 base from J, with 6 bases in between. The CDR3 spans 14 residues. In DNA form, the CDR3 reads TGTGCCAGCTCACCTGAGCGGAACACCGGGGAGCTGTTTTTT. Its translation is CASSPERNTGELFF. Full variable domain (outside the CDR3, taken from reference TRBV18 and TRBJ2-2): NAGVMQNPRHLVRRRGQEARLRCSPMKGHSHVYWYRQLPEEGLKFMVYLQKENIIDESGMPKERFSAEFPKEGPSILRIQQVVRGDSAAYFCASSPERNTGELFFGEGSRLTVL.

This chain links TRBV7-2 with TRBJ1-2, with D unclear. CDR1 SGHTA and CDR2 FQGNSA come from the germline V gene. V lost 2 bases to trimming and J lost 3 bases, with 13 bases between them. This CDR3 comprises 15 residues. The DNA of the CDR3 is TGTGCCAGCAGCTTAAGTAGCCGGGCCGACTATGGCTACACCTTC. Its translation is CASSLSSRADYGYTF.

The chain couples TRBV7-3 to TRBJ2-2; D gene ambiguous. The germline gives CDR1 SGHTA, CDR2 FQGTGA. The CDR3 loop spans 16 amino acids. The V and J ends lost 5 bases and 2 bases respectively, with 15 bases between them. CDR3 bases: TGTGCCAGCAGCCCAAGGTTTGGGTCCAACACCGGGGAGCTGTTTTTT. Translated: CASSPRFGSNTGELFF. Together with reference TRBV7-3 and TRBJ2-2, the CDR3 gives the full variable domain: GAGVSQTPSNKVTEKGKYVELRCDPISGHTALYWYRQSLGQGPEFLIYFQGTGAADDSGLPNDRFFAVRPEGSVSTLKIQRTERGDSAVYLCASSPRFGSNTGELFFGEGSRLTVL.

J is TRBJ2-1 and V is TRBV5-1; D is possibly TRBD1 (7 bases). CDR3 length equals 16 residues. Trimming removed 4 bases at V and 10 bases at J, with 24 bases between. Germline loops: CDR1 SGHRS, CDR2 YFSETQ. In nucleotides, the CDR3 is TGCGCCAGCAGCACCTCTCCGGGAGAGGGGGCGGGGGAGCAGTTCTTC. Translation: CASSTSPGEGAGEQFF.

CDR3 sequence: CASSYTGGEQFF. Here the CDR3 DNA reads TGTGCCAGCAGTTACACCGGGGGTGAGCAGTTCTTC. V is TRBV6-5 and J is TRBJ2-1; D is perhaps TRBD2 (6 bases). The germline V gene encodes CDR1 MNHEY and CDR2 SVGAGI. V was pared by 2 bases and J by 9 bases, with 8 bases between. The CDR3 contains 12 residues.

The rearrangement links TRBV19 to TRBJ1-4; 9 positions agree with TRBD1. Germline CDR1 reads LNHDA; CDR2 reads SQIVND (reference sequence). This CDR3 region has 14 residues. V dropped 6 bases and J dropped 8; count of bases not matched to a gene: 7. The CDR3 nucleotides are TGTGCCAGTAGCGAACAGGGGGCGTCGGAAAAACTGTTTTTT. Translating it yields CASSEQGASEKLFF.

The chain couples TRBV7-8 to TRBJ2-3; tentative D call: TRBD2 (6 bases). The germline CDR1 and CDR2 sequences are SGHVS and FQNEAQ. Trimming took 5 bases from V and 2 from J, leaving 14 bases between them. This CDR3 region has 15 residues. The CDR3, as DNA: TGTGCCAGCAGCGCGGCGGGCGGGATCACAGATACGCAGTATTTT. Residues: CASSAAGGITDTQYF.

This clone showed up just once. The rearrangement uses TRBV9 and TRBJ1-3; D is undetermined. This CDR3 region has 17 residues. Trimming took 7 bases from V and 0 from J, leaving 20 bases between them. The germline gives CDR1 SGDLS, CDR2 YYNGEE. CDR3 in amino acids: CASDDSGRASSGNTIYF. The CDR3 bases are TGTGCCAGCGACGACTCTGGGAGGGCGAGCTCTGGAAACACCATATATTTT.

The chain combines TRBV28 with TRBJ2-1; D is perhaps TRBD2 (5 bases). The CDR3 is 13 residues long. V gave up 6 bases and J gave up 1 base, with 7 bases separating them. Per germline, CDR1 MDHEN and CDR2 SYDVKM. CDR3 sequence (DNA): TGTGCCAGCAGACTAGGGTCCTACAATGAGCAGTTCTTC. Translating gives CASRLGSYNEQFF.

Remarks on this clone: Other DNA sequences in this sample translate to the same CDR3. The chain links TRBV5-1 to TRBJ2-7; D gene ambiguous. The CDR3 extends over 14 amino acids. The V and J ends lost 0 bases and 0 bases respectively, with 7 bases between them. Germline CDR1 reads SGHRS; CDR2 reads YFSETQ. The CDR3 DNA follows: TGCGCCAGCAGCTTGGACAGAAGCTCCTACGAGCAGTACTTC. It codes for CASSLDRSSYEQYF.

The chain has TRBV28 and TRBJ2-7; possible D gene TRBD2, 6 bases. The V gene lost 3 bases and the J gene lost 3 bases, with 15 bases spanning the gap. Germline lookup yields CDR1 MDHEN and CDR2 SYDVKM. The CDR3 consists of 15 residues. The CDR3 here is CASSFLGSGNYEQYF. In DNA, the CDR3 is TGTGCCAGCAGTTTCTTGGGTAGCGGTAACTACGAGCAGTACTTC.

The chain links TRBV28 to TRBJ2-4, with 11 bases matching TRBD1. Germline CDR1 reads MDHEN; CDR2 reads SYDVKM. The V segment lost 10 bases and the J segment 2 bases; nucleotides outside the gene matches: 10. The CDR3 has 16 residues. The CDR3 reads CATDRGLYVSKNIQYF. In DNA, the CDR3 is TGTGCCACGGACAGGGGGCTGTATGTGTCCAAAAACATTCAGTACTTC.

V gene TRBV15 combines with J gene TRBJ2-1, with TRBD2 matching 12 bases. With V trimmed by 0 bases and J by 8 bases, 11 bases remained unmatched. This CDR3 region has 18 residues. From germline, CDR1 is LNHNV and CDR2 YYDKDF (reference sequence). The CDR3 sequence: CATSRDLTSGRGLYEQFF. CDR3 in DNA: TGTGCCACCAGCAGAGATTTGACTAGCGGGAGAGGGTTGTATGAGCAGTTCTTC.

The chain links TRBV4-3 to TRBJ2-2; TRBD1 aligns across 7 bases. The ends lost 4 bases at V and 0 bases at J; junction bases unmatched: 14. The CDR3 runs to 19 residues. Germline assignment: CDR1 LGHNA and CDR2 YSLEER. The CDR3 region is CASSPNRDSRRTNTGELFF. For the CDR3, the DNA is TGCGCCAGCAGCCCGAACCGGGACAGTCGACGCACGAACACCGGGGAGCTGTTTTTT.

The chain employs TRBV28 and TRBJ2-7; 8 nucleotides agree with TRBD2. Germline loops: CDR1 MDHEN, CDR2 SYDVKM. The CDR3 is 12 residues long. The ends lost 9 bases at V and 5 bases at J; junction bases unmatched: 6. CDR3 region: CASSGNPHEQYF. The DNA of the CDR3 is TGTGCCAGTAGCGGGAACCCCCACGAGCAGTACTTC.

The chain uses TRBV28 and TRBJ2-4, with 8 bases aligning to TRBD1. Germline V gives CDR1 MDHEN, CDR2 SYDVKM. Trimming cost V 6 bases and J 3 bases; bases outside gene matches: 7. CDR3 length: 15 amino acids. The CDR3 DNA follows: TGTGCCAGCAGAAGCGGACAGGGAGGCAAAAACATTCAGTACTTC. It specifies CASRSGQGGKNIQYF.